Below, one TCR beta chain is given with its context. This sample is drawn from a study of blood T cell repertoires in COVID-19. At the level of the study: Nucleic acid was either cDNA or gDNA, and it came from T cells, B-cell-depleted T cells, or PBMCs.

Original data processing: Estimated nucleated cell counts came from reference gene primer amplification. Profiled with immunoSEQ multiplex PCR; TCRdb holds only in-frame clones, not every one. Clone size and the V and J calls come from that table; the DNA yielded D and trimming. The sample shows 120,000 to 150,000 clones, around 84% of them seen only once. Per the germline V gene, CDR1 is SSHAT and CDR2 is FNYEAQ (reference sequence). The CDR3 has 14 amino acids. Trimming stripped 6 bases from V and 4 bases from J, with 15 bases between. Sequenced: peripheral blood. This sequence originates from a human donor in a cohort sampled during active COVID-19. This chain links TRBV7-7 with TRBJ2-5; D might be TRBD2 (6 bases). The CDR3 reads CASSKLGGGETQYF. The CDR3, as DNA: TGTGCCAGCAGTAAATTGGGGGGAGGAGAGACCCAGTACTTC. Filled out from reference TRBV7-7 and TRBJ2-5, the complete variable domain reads GAGVSQSPRYKVTKRGQDVTLRCDPISSHATLYWYQQALGQGPEFLTYFNYEAQPDKSGLPSDRFSAERPEGSISTLTIQRTEQRDSAMYRCASSKLGGGETQYFGPGTRLLVL.